This T cell receptor beta chain emerged from a study of human T cells and chemical hapten exposure. Study-level information: Each patient's scalp received weekly diphenylcyclopropenone throughout the approximately 25-week study.

This clonotype was counted many times. This sample's time point: patch test 2, 6 weeks after DPC sensitization. The treatment is: therapeutic diphenylcyclopropenone sensitization with weekly scalp DPC. TCRdb re-analysed the RACE reads in MiXCR, keeping a single row per CDR3 protein. The sample consists of roughly 100,000 distinct CDR3 sequences, 9.3% of them appearing once. The sequence was collected from a woman in her thirties or forties with alopecia areata. Some clones in this sample may be carry-over from other donors' samples. Here the sequenced sample was whole blood, taken in connection with sensitization to the hapten diphenylcyclopropenone (DPC).

The CDR3 spells CASSLYGTSGSTDTQYF. In DNA, the CDR3 is TGTGCCAGCAGTCTATATGGGACTAGCGGGAGCACAGATACGCAGTATTTT. The chain links TRBV28 to TRBJ2-3; TRBD2 matches 12 bases. CDR1 and CDR2 from the germline V gene are MDHEN and SYDVKM. The CDR3 spans 17 residues. V lost 5 bases, J lost 0 bases, and 6 bases stayed unmatched. The full variable domain, rest sourced from reference TRBV28 and TRBJ2-3, is DVKVTQSSRYLVKRTGEKVFLECVQDMDHENMFWYRQDPGLGLRLIYFSYDVKMKEKGDIPEGYSVSREKKERFSLILESASTNQTSMYLCASSLYGTSGSTDTQYFGPGTRLTVL.